This T cell receptor beta chain was sequenced during a study of cytomegalovirus exposure and HLA in healthy donors. PCR involved 60 Vbeta and 13 Jbeta primers. Only in-frame clones appear in the TCRdb table, and some are missing; sequencing was by immunoSEQ multiplex PCR. The sample shows around 200,000 clones, around 84% of them seen only once. Germline V CDR1 and CDR2: MGHRA, YSYEKL. V shed 3 bases and J 3 bases; nucleotides not matched to a gene: 3. This CDR3 comprises 14 residues. Study findings and constraints: Specific recognition of CMV antigens was confirmed in vitro for three chains (all CMV-associated). A cluster of highly shared sequence variants was likely a sequencing artifact. The majority of TCR sequences were rare, yet some public TCRs appeared in many donors.

About this clone itself: Its target is unknown.

The sample consisted of PBMCs. The chain joins TRBV4-1 to TRBJ1-2, with 8 bases lining up with TRBD1. This receptor was identified in a girl aged 2 to 9 in good health and CMV-seropositive. CDR3: CASSQDRVDYGYTF. The DNA for the CDR3 is TGCGCCAGCAGCCAGGACAGGGTCGACTATGGCTACACCTTC.